The clone carrying this T cell receptor beta chain appeared many times. Antigen unknown. RNA came from duplicate vials of 150,000 sorted CD8+ T cells per subset. After removal of 7 bases from V and 5 bases from J, the junction contained 10 bases not matched to a gene. CDR3 size: 14 residues. The germline gives CDR1 WSHSY, CDR2 SAAADI. The sample belongs to a study of human CD8 memory T cell subsets. Notes on the study in general: Precursor exhausted T cells shared very few clonotypes with stem-like memory T cells. Stem-like memory and precursor exhausted T cells were similarly highly diverse; effector memory cells were not.

It was UMI-labeled 5' RACE by which the TCR beta libraries were made. TCRdb analysed the 5' RACE reads with MiXCR anew, one entry per CDR3 protein. Found here are around 8,200 distinct CDR3 sequences, 3.9% of them singletons; the top ten hold less than 45%. The rearrangement uses TRBV10-2 and TRBJ1-1; 7 bases line up with TRBD1. The sequencing input was CD8+ T cells from PBMCs. The receptor was isolated from a human donor in good health. Here the CDR3 DNA reads TGCGCCAGCACCGGGGCCAGCAGGGGGACTGAAGCTTTCTTT. Translation: CASTGASRGTEAFF.